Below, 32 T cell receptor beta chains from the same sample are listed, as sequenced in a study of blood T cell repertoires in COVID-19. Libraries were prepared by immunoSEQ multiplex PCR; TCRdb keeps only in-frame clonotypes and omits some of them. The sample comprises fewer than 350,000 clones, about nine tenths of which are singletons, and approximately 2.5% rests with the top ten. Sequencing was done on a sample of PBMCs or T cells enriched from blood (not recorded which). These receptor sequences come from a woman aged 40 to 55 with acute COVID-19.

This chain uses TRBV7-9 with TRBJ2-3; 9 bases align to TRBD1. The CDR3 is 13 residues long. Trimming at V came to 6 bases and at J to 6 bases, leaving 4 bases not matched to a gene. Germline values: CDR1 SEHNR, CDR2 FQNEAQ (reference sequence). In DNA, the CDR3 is TGTGCCAGCAGTGAACAGGGGGCTGATACGCAGTATTTT. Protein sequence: CASSEQGADTQYF.

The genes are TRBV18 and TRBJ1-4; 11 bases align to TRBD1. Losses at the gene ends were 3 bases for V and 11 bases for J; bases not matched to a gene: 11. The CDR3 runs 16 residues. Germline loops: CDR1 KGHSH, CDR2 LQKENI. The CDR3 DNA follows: TGTGCCAGCTCACCTACATCGGACAGGGGGCAGGAGAAACTGTTTTTT. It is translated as CASSPTSDRGQEKLFF.

CDR3 sequence (DNA): TGTGCCAGCAGCCGCCGGGACAGTTCCTACGAGCAGTACTTC. This gives the protein CASSRRDSSYEQYF. The chain joins TRBV7-9 to TRBJ2-7; 7 nucleotides line up with TRBD1. The CDR3 is made up of 14 amino acids. The J segment lost 1 base and the V segment lost 5 bases, leaving 5 bases of the junction unmatched. From germline, CDR1 is SEHNR and CDR2 FQNEAQ (reference sequence).

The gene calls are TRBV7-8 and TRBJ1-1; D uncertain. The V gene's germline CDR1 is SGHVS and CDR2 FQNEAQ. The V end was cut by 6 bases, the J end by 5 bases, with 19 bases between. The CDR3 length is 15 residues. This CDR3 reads CASRGGIGEGTEAFF. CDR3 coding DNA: TGTGCCAGCAGAGGAGGCATTGGCGAGGGTACTGAAGCTTTCTTT.

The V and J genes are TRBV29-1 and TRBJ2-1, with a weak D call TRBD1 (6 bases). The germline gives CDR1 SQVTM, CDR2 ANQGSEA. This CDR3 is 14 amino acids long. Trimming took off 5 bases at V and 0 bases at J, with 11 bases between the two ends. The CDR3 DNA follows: TGCAGCGTTCCCTTGGGGGCCTCCTACAATGAGCAGTTCTTC. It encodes CSVPLGASYNEQFF.

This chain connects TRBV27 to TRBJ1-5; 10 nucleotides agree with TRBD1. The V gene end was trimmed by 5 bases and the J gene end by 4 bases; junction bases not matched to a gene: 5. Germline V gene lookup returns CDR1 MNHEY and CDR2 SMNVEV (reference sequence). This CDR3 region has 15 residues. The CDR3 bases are TGTGCCAGCAGTCCTCGACAGGGGGCGAATCAGCCCCAGCATTTT. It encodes CASSPRQGANQPQHF.

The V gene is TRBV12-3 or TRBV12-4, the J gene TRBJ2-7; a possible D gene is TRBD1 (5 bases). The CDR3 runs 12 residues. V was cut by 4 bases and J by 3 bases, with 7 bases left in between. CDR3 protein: CASSSGYYEQYF. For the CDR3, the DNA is TGTGCCAGCAGTTCAGGGTACTACGAGCAGTACTTC.

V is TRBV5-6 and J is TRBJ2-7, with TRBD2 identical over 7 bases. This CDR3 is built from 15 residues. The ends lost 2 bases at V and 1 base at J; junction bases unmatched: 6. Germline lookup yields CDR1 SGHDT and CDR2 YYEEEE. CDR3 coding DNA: TGTGCCAGCAGCTTTTACAGCGGGGAATCCTACGAGCAGTACTTC. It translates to CASSFYSGESYEQYF. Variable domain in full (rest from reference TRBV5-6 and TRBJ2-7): DAGVTQSPTHLIKTRGQQVTLRCSPKSGHDTVSWYQQALGQGPQFIFQYYEEEERQRGNFPDRFSGHQFPNYSSELNVNALLLGDSALYLCASSFYSGESYEQYFGPGTRLTVT.

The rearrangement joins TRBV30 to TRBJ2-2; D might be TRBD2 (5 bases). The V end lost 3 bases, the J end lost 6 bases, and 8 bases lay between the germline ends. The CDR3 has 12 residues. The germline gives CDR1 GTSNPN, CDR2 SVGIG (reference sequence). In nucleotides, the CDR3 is TGTGCCTGGAGCTATAGCGCCGGGGAGCTGTTTTTT. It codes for CAWSYSAGELFF.

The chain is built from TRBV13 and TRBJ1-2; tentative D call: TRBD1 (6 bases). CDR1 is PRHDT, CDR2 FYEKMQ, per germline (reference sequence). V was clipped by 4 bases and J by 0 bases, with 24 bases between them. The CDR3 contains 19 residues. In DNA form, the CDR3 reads TGTGCCAGCAGCTCCTGGACAGACGTAGTGGGAAGTGCTAACTATGGCTACACCTTC. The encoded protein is CASSSWTDVVGSANYGYTF.

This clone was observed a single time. The CDR3 sequence: CASSLAPGGSEQYF. CDR3 nucleotides: TGTGCCAGCAGCTTAGCTCCAGGGGGGTCGGAGCAGTACTTC. This sequence joins TRBV7-9 and TRBJ2-7; a possible D gene is TRBD1 (7 bases). Germline CDR1 is SEHNR and CDR2 is FQNEAQ (reference sequence). The length of the CDR3 is 14 residues. V was clipped by 0 bases and J by 7 bases, with 13 bases between them.

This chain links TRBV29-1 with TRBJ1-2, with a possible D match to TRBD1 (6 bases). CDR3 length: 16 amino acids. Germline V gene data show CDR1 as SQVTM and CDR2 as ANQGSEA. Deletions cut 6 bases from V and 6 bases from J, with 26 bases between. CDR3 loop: CSVSQKLVGGRNGYTF. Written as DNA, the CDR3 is TGCAGCGTCTCTCAAAAGTTAGTCGGGGGGCGAAATGGCTACACCTTC. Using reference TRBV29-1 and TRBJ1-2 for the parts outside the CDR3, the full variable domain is SAVISQKPSRDICQRGTSLTIQCQVDSQVTMMFWYRQQPGQSLTLIATANQGSEATYESGFVIDKFPISRPNLTFSTLTVSNMSPEDSSIYLCSVSQKLVGGRNGYTFGSGTRLTVV.

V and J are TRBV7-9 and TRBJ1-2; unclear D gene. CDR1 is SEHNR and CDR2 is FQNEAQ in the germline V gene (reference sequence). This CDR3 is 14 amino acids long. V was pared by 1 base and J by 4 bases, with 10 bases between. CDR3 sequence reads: CASSLGEGVYGYTF. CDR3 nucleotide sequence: TGTGCCAGCAGCTTAGGAGAGGGTGTCTATGGCTACACCTTC.

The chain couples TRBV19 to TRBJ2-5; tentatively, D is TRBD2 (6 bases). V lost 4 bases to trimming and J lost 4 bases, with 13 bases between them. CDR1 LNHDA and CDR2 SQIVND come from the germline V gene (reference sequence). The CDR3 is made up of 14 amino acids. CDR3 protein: CASSKGTLGETQYF. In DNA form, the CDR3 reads TGTGCCAGTAGTAAGGGGACTCTTGGAGAGACCCAGTACTTC.

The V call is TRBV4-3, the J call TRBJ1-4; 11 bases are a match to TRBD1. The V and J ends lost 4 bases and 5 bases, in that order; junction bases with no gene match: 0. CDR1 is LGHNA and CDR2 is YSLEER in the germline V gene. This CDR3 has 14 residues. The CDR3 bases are TGCGCCAGCAGCCGGACAGGGGGCAATGAAAAACTGTTTTTT. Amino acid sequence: CASSRTGGNEKLFF.

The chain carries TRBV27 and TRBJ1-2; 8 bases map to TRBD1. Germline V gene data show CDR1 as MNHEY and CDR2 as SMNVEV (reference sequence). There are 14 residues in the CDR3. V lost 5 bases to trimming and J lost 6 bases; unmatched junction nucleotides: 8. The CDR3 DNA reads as TGTGCCAGCAGTCCTCGGACAGGGAGGGATGGCTACACCTTC. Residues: CASSPRTGRDGYTF.

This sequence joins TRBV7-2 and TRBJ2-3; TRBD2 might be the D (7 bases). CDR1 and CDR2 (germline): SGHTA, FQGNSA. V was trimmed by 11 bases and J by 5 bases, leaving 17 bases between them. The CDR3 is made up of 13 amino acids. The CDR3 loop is CAAPGGPGDTQYF. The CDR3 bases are TGTGCCGCACCGGGGGGCCCAGGAGATACGCAGTATTTT.

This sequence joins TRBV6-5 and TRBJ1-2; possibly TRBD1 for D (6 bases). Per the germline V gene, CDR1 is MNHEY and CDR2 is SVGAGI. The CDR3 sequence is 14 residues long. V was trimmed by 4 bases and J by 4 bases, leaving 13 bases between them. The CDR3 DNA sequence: TGTGCCAGCAGTTGGGACATGCAGGGCTATGGCTACACCTTC. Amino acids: CASSWDMQGYGYTF.

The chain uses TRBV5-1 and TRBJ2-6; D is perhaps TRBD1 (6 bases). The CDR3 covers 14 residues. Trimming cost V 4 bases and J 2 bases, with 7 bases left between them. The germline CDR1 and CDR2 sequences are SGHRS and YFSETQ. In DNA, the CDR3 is TGCGCCAGCAGCCCAGGGGCTGGGGCCAACGTCCTGACTTTC. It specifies CASSPGAGANVLTF.

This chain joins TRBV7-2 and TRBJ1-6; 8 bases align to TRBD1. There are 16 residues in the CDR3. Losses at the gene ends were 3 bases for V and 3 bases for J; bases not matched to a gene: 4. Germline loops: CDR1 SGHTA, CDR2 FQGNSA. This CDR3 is CASSFTGTGYNSPLHF. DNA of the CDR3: TGTGCCAGCAGCTTCACCGGGACAGGCTATAATTCACCCCTCCACTTT.

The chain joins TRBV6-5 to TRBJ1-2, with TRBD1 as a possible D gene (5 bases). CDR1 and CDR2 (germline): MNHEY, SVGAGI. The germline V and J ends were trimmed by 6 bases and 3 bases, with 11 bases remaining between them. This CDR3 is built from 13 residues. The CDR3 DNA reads TGTGCCAGCAGCCAGGGCAGCTACTATGGCTACACCTTC. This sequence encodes CASSQGSYYGYTF.

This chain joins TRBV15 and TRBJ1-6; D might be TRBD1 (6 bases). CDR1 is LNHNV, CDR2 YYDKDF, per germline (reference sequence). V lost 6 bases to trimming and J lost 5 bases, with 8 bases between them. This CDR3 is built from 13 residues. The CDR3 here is CATRDRNNSPLHF. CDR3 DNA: TGTGCCACCAGGGACAGAAATAATTCACCCCTCCACTTT.

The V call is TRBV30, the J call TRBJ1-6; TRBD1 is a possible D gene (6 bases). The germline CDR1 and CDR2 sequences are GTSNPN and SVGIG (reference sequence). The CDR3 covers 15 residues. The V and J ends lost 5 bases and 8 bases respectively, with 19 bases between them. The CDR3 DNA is TGTGCCTGGGCACAGGGTCAAAGGGGTGATTCACCCCTCCACTTT. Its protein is CAWAQGQRGDSPLHF.

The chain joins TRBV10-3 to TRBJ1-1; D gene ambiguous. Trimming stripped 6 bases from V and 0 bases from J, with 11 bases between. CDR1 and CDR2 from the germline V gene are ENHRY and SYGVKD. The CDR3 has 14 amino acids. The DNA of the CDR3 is TGTGCCATCAGGGCCGGACTAATGAACACTGAAGCTTTCTTT. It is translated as CAIRAGLMNTEAFF.

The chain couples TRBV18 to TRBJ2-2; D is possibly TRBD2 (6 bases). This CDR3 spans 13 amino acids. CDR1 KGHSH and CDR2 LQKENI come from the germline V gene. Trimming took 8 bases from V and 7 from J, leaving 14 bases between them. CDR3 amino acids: CASQGGSSGELFF. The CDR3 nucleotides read TGTGCCAGCCAAGGAGGGAGTAGCGGGGAGCTGTTTTTT.

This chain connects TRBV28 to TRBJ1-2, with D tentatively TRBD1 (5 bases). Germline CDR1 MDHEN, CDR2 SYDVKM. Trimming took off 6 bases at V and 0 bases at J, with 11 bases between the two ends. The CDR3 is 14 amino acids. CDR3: CASRPTVTNYGYTF. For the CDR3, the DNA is TGTGCCAGCAGACCGACAGTAACTAACTATGGCTACACCTTC.

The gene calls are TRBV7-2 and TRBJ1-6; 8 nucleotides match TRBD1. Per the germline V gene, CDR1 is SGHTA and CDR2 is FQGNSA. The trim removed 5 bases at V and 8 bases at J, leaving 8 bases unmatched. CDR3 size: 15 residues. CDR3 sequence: CASSTRTGSHSPLHF. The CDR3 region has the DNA TGTGCCAGCAGCACAAGGACAGGGAGTCATTCACCCCTCCACTTT.

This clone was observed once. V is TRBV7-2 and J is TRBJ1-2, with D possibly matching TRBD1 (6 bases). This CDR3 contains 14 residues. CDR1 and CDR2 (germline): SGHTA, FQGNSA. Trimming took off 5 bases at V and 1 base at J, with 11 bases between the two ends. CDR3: CASSRDRNNYGYTF. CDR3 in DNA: TGTGCCAGCAGCCGTGACAGGAATAACTATGGCTACACCTTC.

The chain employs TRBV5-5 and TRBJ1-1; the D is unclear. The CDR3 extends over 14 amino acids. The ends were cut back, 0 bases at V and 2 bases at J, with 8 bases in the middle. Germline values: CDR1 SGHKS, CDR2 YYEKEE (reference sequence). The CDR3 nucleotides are TGTGCCAGCAGCTTGGATCTAGGAAACACTGAAGCTTTCTTT. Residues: CASSLDLGNTEAFF.

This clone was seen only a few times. The CDR3 coding sequence is TGTGCCAGCGGACAGCTCTCCTACGAGCAGTACTTC. Its protein product is CASGQLSYEQYF. The gene calls are TRBV2 and TRBJ2-7, with D possibly TRBD1 on 6 matching bases. CDR1 and CDR2 from the germline V gene are SNHLY and FYNNEI. Deletions cut 8 bases from V and 0 bases from J, with 8 bases between. The CDR3 is 12 amino acids.

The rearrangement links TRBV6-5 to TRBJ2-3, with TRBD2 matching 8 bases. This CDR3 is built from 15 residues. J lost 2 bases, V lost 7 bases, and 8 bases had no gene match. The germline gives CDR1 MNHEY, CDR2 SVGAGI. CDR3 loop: CASTVAGTSTDTQYF. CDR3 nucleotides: TGTGCCAGCACAGTAGCGGGGACCTCCACAGATACGCAGTATTTT.

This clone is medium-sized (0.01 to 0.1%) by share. In DNA, the CDR3 is TGTGCCAGCAGCCGAGGCTTGCGGGAGCAGTTCTTC. Protein product: CASSRGLREQFF. The chain has TRBV7-9 and TRBJ2-1; D gene ambiguous. The germline CDR1 and CDR2 sequences are SEHNR and FQNEAQ (reference sequence). V was shortened by 5 bases and J by 10 bases, with 12 bases between the two germline ends. The CDR3 loop spans 12 amino acids.